What follows is one T cell receptor beta chain and its context. The target antigen is unknown. This entry is derived from a study of lymphopenia after photon versus proton radiotherapy. Points from the study as a whole: After lymphocyte nadir, photon-treated repertoires showed oligoclonal expansion, especially CD8+ Temra. Under photons, naive T cells and diversity fell while effector/memory populations rose. In patients who died, overall survival fell as post-nadir TCR diversity dropped more. Better survival with proton therapy was suggested as possible, not demonstrated.

Sequencing used immunoSEQ multiplex PCR; TCRdb keeps in-frame clones, though not all of them. The table records 70,000 or so clones, approximately 91% of them present only once. Trimming removed 4 bases from V and 2 bases from J; junction bases left unmatched: 7. This CDR3 spans 16 amino acids. Germline V gene data show CDR1 as SGDLS and CDR2 as YYNGEE. The source of this sequence is a woman aged 70 to 79 with pancreatic cancer. This chain joins TRBV9 and TRBJ2-1, with 9 nucleotides matching TRBD1. Sequencing used peripheral blood, obtained from a patient treated with photon-based radiotherapy. The CDR3 loop reads CASSTPGQGTYNEQFF. CDR3 bases: TGTGCCAGCAGCACTCCGGGACAGGGAACCTACAATGAGCAGTTCTTC.